The rows below give T cell receptor beta chains drawn from one sample of a study of a mutant IDH1 vaccine in newly diagnosed glioma. Antigen specificity for these receptors is unknown. Generated by immunoSEQ multiplex PCR, the TCRdb table keeps only in-frame clones and is missing some. The sample consists of about 23,000 clones, 84% of them appearing once. The specimen was PBMCs, collected from a glioma patient whose treatment included an IDH1 peptide vaccine. The receptors were sampled from a man aged 40-49 years with glioma. Each CDR3 is given with its conserved first and last residue. The D gene is left open where the match is weak. Only part of the rows carry a size: once, few, many, or a class if the clone is expanded.

clone size	J gene	D gene	V gene	CDR3 length	CDR3 protein	CDR3 DNA
once	TRBJ2-7	.	TRBV27	13	CASSLSIRNEQYF	TGTGCCAGCAGTTTATCGATCAGAAACGAGCAGTACTTC
once	TRBJ2-6	TRBD2	TRBV10-3	15	CAVSGGGSGANVLTF	TGTGCCGTCAGCGGGGGGGGGTCTGGGGCCAACGTCCTGACTTTC
.	TRBJ2-1	.	TRBV7-9	11	CASSPWDEQFF	TGTGCCAGCAGCCCCTGGGATGAGCAGTTCTTC
.	TRBJ1-3	.	TRBV27	13	CASGPTVGNTIYF	TGTGCCAGCGGCCCGACAGTTGGAAACACCATATATTTT
.	TRBJ1-1	.	TRBV5-1	14	CASKAASMNTEAFF	TGCGCCAGCAAGGCTGCCTCTATGAACACTGAAGCTTTCTTT
.	TRBJ2-7	TRBD2	TRBV10-3	17	CAISELLSGIPSYEQYF	TGTGCCATCAGTGAGCTTCTAAGCGGGATCCCTTCCTACGAGCAGTACTTC
.	TRBJ2-5	.	TRBV9	15	CASSNPTRVGETQYF	TGTGCCAGCAGCAACCCCACTCGGGTGGGAGAGACCCAGTACTTC
.	TRBJ2-7	.	TRBV27	11	CAAWGGDEQYF	TGTGCCGCTTGGGGGGGCGACGAGCAGTACTTC
once	TRBJ1-2	.	TRBV5-1	14	CASSPDTPPNGYTF	TGCGCCAGCAGCCCCGACACTCCCCCAAATGGCTACACCTTC
once	TRBJ2-1	TRBD2	TRBV29-1	14	CSARGTSGNNEQFF	TGCAGCGCTAGGGGGACTAGCGGAAACAATGAGCAGTTCTTC